This T cell receptor (beta chain) was found in a study of blood T cell repertoires in COVID-19. The overall study: The United States, Italy and Spain were the sources of the acute and convalescent COVID-19 samples. T cells, B-cell-depleted T cells, or PBMCs supplied cDNA or gDNA.

The CDR3 runs to 12 residues. Between the trimmed V and J ends, which lost 10 bases and 1 base, there was a span of 7 bases. TCRdb keeps only in-frame clones here, not all; method: immunoSEQ multiplex PCR. There are 250,000 to 350,000 clones in the sample; roughly 90% occur only once, and around 10% lies in the top ten. Ages ranged from about 18 to 90 years, with residence in around 24 US areas. V is TRBV12-3 or TRBV12-4 and J is TRBJ2-2, with D unresolved. The sequence was collected from a woman between 18 and 29 years old who had recovered from COVID-19. Sequenced material: PBMCs or T cells enriched from blood (not recorded which). The CDR3 is CATELNTGELFF. In DNA form, the CDR3 reads TGTGCCACCGAGTTGAACACCGGGGAGCTGTTTTTT.